Below are 12 T cell receptor beta chains sequenced from a single sample in a study of T-cell reconstitution after alpha-beta-depleted transplantation in children. The TCRbeta library incorporated unique molecular identifiers. From the PCR reads, TCRdb called clonotypes with MiXCR, one entry per CDR3 protein. The sample has roughly 500,000 distinct CDR3 sequences, approximately 20% seen once; the top ten hold about 3.1%. The sequences come from PBMCs from the stem cell graft donor, collected from the stem cell graft. Source of these receptors: a human donor who donated a stem cell graft to a child with acute lymphoblastic leukemia.

This chain connects TRBV19 to TRBJ2-2; 7 bases map to TRBD2. V lost 10 bases and J lost 5; bases outside the gene matches: 13. Germline CDR1 is LNHDA and CDR2 is SQIVND (reference sequence). The CDR3 runs 15 residues. The CDR3, as DNA: TGTGCCACCCAGTCCGGGACTATATATACCGGGGAGCTGTTTTTT. This gives the protein CATQSGTIYTGELFF.

V gene TRBV19 combines with J gene TRBJ2-2; D may be TRBD1 or TRBD2 (5 bases each). V was clipped by 4 bases and J by 2 bases, with 17 bases between them. CDR3 length: 17 amino acids. Germline assignment: CDR1 LNHDA and CDR2 SQIVND (reference sequence). Here the CDR3 reads CASSKGTGTSNTGELFF. Written as DNA, the CDR3 is TGTGCCAGTAGTAAGGGCACCGGGACGTCCAACACCGGGGAGCTGTTTTTT.

This clonotype has ten or more counts. V and J are TRBV7-8 and TRBJ2-5, with TRBD2 as a possible D gene (5 bases). The length of the CDR3 is 14 residues. Looked up from germline, CDR1 is SGHVS and CDR2 is FQNEAQ. The V gene lost 6 bases and the J gene lost 5 bases, with 16 bases spanning the gap. The CDR3 nucleotides are TGTGCCAGCAGGCATGTCGGGGTCGGGGAGACCCAGTACTTC. Translation gives CASRHVGVGETQYF. The full variable domain, its missing parts supplied by reference TRBV7-8 and TRBJ2-5, is GAGVSQSPRYKVAKRGQDVALRCDPISGHVSLFWYQQALGQGPEFLTYFQNEAQLDKSGLPSDRFFAERPEGSVSTLKIQRTQQEDSAVYLCASRHVGVGETQYFGPGTRLLVL.

This clonotype came up a few times. The chain recombines TRBV20-1 with TRBJ2-5; TRBD2 matches at 12 bases. CDR1 and CDR2 (germline): DFQATT, SNEGSKA (reference sequence). V dropped 3 bases and J dropped 2; count of bases not matched to a gene: 19. The CDR3 runs to 20 residues. This CDR3 reads CSASFRLTSGRTIWQETQYF. CDR3 DNA: TGCAGTGCTAGTTTCCGATTGACTAGCGGGAGAACAATATGGCAAGAGACCCAGTACTTC.

This clonotype was picked up a small number of times. The chain uses TRBV3-1 and TRBJ2-7, with D possibly TRBD2 on 6 matching bases. Germline assignment: CDR1 LGHDT and CDR2 YNNKEL (reference sequence). Trimming shortened V by 2 bases and J by 2 bases, and 10 bases separated the two germline ends. The CDR3 extends over 14 amino acids. As DNA, the CDR3 is TGTGCCAGCAGCCAAACGGGAGAGCCCTACGAGCAGTACTTC. This sequence encodes CASSQTGEPYEQYF.

The chain combines TRBV12-3 or TRBV12-4 with TRBJ1-1, with TRBD1 matching over 12 bases. The CDR3 sequence is 15 residues long. V was pared by 8 bases and J by 1 base, with 5 bases of the junction left unmatched. The CDR3 loop reads CASSGTGGTNTEAFF. As DNA, the CDR3 is TGTGCCAGCTCCGGGACAGGGGGCACGAACACTGAAGCTTTCTTT.

This clonotype showed up just a few times. V gene TRBV20-1 combines with J gene TRBJ2-1; 10 nucleotides align to TRBD2. Germline CDR1 is DFQATT and CDR2 is SNEGSKA (reference sequence). Germline trimming cut 0 bases from V and 1 base from J; bases unmatched to any gene: 3. CDR3 length equals 16 residues. The CDR3 coding sequence is TGCAGTGCTAGAGATTCTAGCGGGAGTTCCTACAATGAGCAGTTCTTC. Protein: CSARDSSGSSYNEQFF.

The rearrangement joins TRBV5-1 to TRBJ2-3; D uncertain. Between the trimmed V and J ends, which lost 3 bases and 0 bases, there was a span of 11 bases. The CDR3 is made up of 15 amino acids. Per the germline V gene, CDR1 is SGHRS and CDR2 is YFSETQ. CDR3 amino acids: CASSSMVSSTDTQYF. CDR3 DNA sequence: TGCGCCAGCAGCTCAATGGTCTCTAGCACAGATACGCAGTATTTT.

V and J are TRBV10-1 and TRBJ2-3, with 8 bases identical to TRBD2. The germline V gene encodes CDR1 WNHNN and CDR2 SYGVQD (reference sequence). After removal of 3 bases from V and 3 bases from J, the junction contained 2 bases not matched to a gene. The CDR3 has 14 residues. This chain's CDR3 is CASSEAGETDTQYF. The CDR3 coding sequence is TGCGCCAGCAGTGAAGCGGGAGAAACAGATACGCAGTATTTT.

The rearrangement joins TRBV7-9 to TRBJ1-4; 9 bases are a match to TRBD1. Germline V gene lookup returns CDR1 SEHNR and CDR2 FQNEAQ (reference sequence). The CDR3 consists of 17 residues. V shed 1 base and J 3 bases; nucleotides not matched to a gene: 6. The DNA of the CDR3 is TGTGCCAGCAGCTTAGTGGGACAGGGAGGCGCTAATGAAAAACTGTTTTTT. Translated: CASSLVGQGGANEKLFF. Filled out from reference TRBV7-9 and TRBJ1-4, the complete variable domain reads DTGVSQNPRHKITKRGQNVTFRCDPISEHNRLYWYRQTLGQGPEFLTYFQNEAQLEKSRLLSDRFSAERPKGSFSTLEIQRTEQGDSAMYLCASSLVGQGGANEKLFFGSGTQLSVL.

This clonotype was observed a handful of times. The chain uses TRBV7-7 and TRBJ2-2; D not certain. CDR1 SSHAT and CDR2 FNYEAQ come from the germline V gene (reference sequence). The CDR3 consists of 16 residues. Deletions cut 5 bases from V and 2 bases from J, with 15 bases between. The CDR3 DNA follows: TGTGCCAGCAGCGTCAGGAGCCCAATTAACACCGGGGAGCTGTTTTTT. Protein product: CASSVRSPINTGELFF.

This clonotype turned up a few times. The CDR3 spells CASSQAFLVWSDRSLTDTQYF. CDR3 DNA sequence: TGCGCCAGCAGCCAAGCCTTTTTAGTATGGAGCGATCGGAGTTTAACAGATACGCAGTATTTT. J is TRBJ2-3 and V is TRBV4-1, with D uncertain. V was pared by 1 base and J by 3 bases, with 29 bases between. The CDR3 runs to 21 residues. Germline V gene sequence: CDR1 MGHRA, CDR2 YSYEKL.